This T cell receptor (beta chain) was captured in a study of cytomegalovirus exposure and HLA in healthy donors. Study-wide context: The same platform was used for the 95 to 150 validation repertoires and the roughly 730 first-cohort repertoires, a later analysis reported.

There are 21 residues in the CDR3. With 0 bases clipped from V and 0 bases from J, the junction kept 10 bases outside the gene matches. Germline V CDR1 and CDR2: LGHNA, YNFKEQ. Assay used: immunoSEQ multiplex PCR; TCRdb lists only in-frame clones, some missing. The profile shows approximately 70,000 clones, 94% of them singletons. Study-level points and caveats: Cytomegalovirus-associated status was assigned to some 160 TCR beta chains.

This clone came up once. Its antigen is not known. Sequencing was done on a sample of PBMCs. The receptor comes from a young woman in good health and CMV-seronegative. The chain uses TRBV4-2 and TRBJ2-1; the match to TRBD2 covers 14 bases. CDR3 protein: CASSQEPPGLAGALSYNEQFF. Here the CDR3 DNA reads TGTGCCAGCAGCCAAGAACCTCCGGGACTAGCGGGAGCGCTCTCCTACAATGAGCAGTTCTTC.